These 13 T cell receptor beta chains came from one sample sequenced in a study of blood T cell repertoires in COVID-19. The method was immunoSEQ multiplex PCR; TCRdb's version includes in-frame clones alone and lacks a portion of them. The sample carries 100,000 to 150,000 clones, roughly 80% recorded once. Sequencing was done on a sample of peripheral blood. The receptors were gathered from a human donor in a cohort sampled during active COVID-19.

This CDR3 is CASSQEWREPTDTQYF. In DNA form, the CDR3 reads TGTGCCAGCAGCCAAGAATGGCGGGAGCCCACAGATACGCAGTATTTT. This sequence joins TRBV4-2 and TRBJ2-3; 7 bases match TRBD2. After removal of 0 bases from V and 2 bases from J, the junction contained 5 bases not matched to a gene. The CDR3 contains 16 residues. Germline values: CDR1 LGHNA, CDR2 YNFKEQ.

The V call is TRBV12-3 or TRBV12-4, the J call TRBJ2-5, with D hard to call. The V end was cut by 8 bases, the J end by 5 bases, with 9 bases between. CDR3 length: 11 residues. For the CDR3, the DNA is TGTGCCAGCTCTTCAGTGGAGACCCAGTACTTC. It is translated as CASSSVETQYF.

This chain uses TRBV7-2 with TRBJ2-3; 7 bases agree with TRBD2. The CDR3 runs to 16 residues. V trimming: 1 base; J trimming: 1 base; junction bases outside the gene matches: 5. CDR1 and CDR2 from the germline V gene are SGHTA and FQGNSA. Here the CDR3 reads CASSLGGGRGTDTQYF. CDR3 DNA sequence: TGTGCCAGCAGCTTAGGGGGGGGGAGAGGCACAGATACGCAGTATTTT.

The J gene is TRBJ1-3, the V gene TRBV5-5; a possible D gene is TRBD1 (6 bases). Trimming removed 2 bases from V and 0 bases from J, with 12 bases in between. The CDR3 is made up of 16 amino acids. Germline CDR1 and CDR2: SGHKS and YYEKEE (reference sequence). The CDR3 sequence is CASSLQGPRSGNTIYF. The CDR3 DNA reads as TGTGCCAGCAGCTTACAGGGTCCTCGCTCTGGAAACACCATATATTTT.

The chain is built from TRBV24-1 and TRBJ1-4; TRBD1 matches 9 bases. The CDR3 is made up of 17 amino acids. Trimming took 3 bases from V and 8 from J; bases not matched to a gene: 12. Per the germline V gene, CDR1 is KGHDR and CDR2 is SFDVKD. CDR3 sequence reads: CATSDMSVRTGVEKLFF. CDR3 nucleotide sequence: TGTGCCACCAGTGATATGTCGGTAAGGACAGGGGTCGAAAAACTGTTTTTT.

V is TRBV30 and J is TRBJ1-4; D may be TRBD1 (5 bases). The germline CDR1 and CDR2 sequences are GTSNPN and SVGIG (reference sequence). The CDR3 has 16 residues. Deletions cut 2 bases from V and 11 bases from J, with 24 bases between. In DNA, the CDR3 is TGTGCCTGGAGTAAGGGGAGTCTGGCGGGATCGGAGAAACTGTTTTTT. It encodes CAWSKGSLAGSEKLFF.

This sequence joins TRBV6-5 and TRBJ2-2, with D possibly TRBD2 on 6 matching bases. V shed 6 bases and J shed 6 bases, with 14 bases lying between them. This CDR3 region has 14 residues. Germline loops: CDR1 MNHEY, CDR2 SVGAGI. CDR3 DNA sequence: TGTGCCAGCAGGGGGAGGACTCATCCCGGGGAGCTGTTTTTT. This sequence encodes CASRGRTHPGELFF.

The V and J genes are TRBV7-2 and TRBJ2-1; TRBD1 might be the D (5 bases). The CDR3 consists of 16 residues. Germline loops: CDR1 SGHTA, CDR2 FQGNSA. The V gene lost 5 bases and the J gene lost 0 bases, with 14 bases spanning the gap. The CDR3 reads CASSPTGLSSYNEQFF. Written as DNA, the CDR3 is TGTGCCAGCAGCCCTACAGGCCTTAGCTCCTACAATGAGCAGTTCTTC.

The chain has TRBV4-1 and TRBJ1-2; TRBD1 matches at 11 bases. The V and J ends lost 2 bases and 4 bases, in that order; junction bases with no gene match: 3. The CDR3 is 15 amino acids. Looked up from germline, CDR1 is MGHRA and CDR2 is YSYEKL. The CDR3 loop reads CASSQSGTGGYGYTF. In DNA, the CDR3 is TGCGCCAGCAGCCAAAGTGGGACAGGGGGCTATGGCTACACCTTC.

V gene TRBV5-1 combines with J gene TRBJ1-3; D gene ambiguous. Germline values: CDR1 SGHRS, CDR2 YFSETQ. CDR3 length: 15 residues. V was shortened by 2 bases and J by 0 bases, with 9 bases between the two germline ends. CDR3 protein: CASSFGSSSGNTIYF. In DNA form, the CDR3 reads TGCGCCAGCAGCTTCGGGTCCTCCTCTGGAAACACCATATATTTT.

Details on this clone: Other DNA sequences within the sample encode an identical CDR3. J is TRBJ1-2 and V is TRBV28; D uncertain. Germline lookup yields CDR1 MDHEN and CDR2 SYDVKM. Trimming pared 3 bases from V and 4 bases from J, leaving 6 bases between. The CDR3 contains 12 residues. CDR3 sequence: CASSFEVYGYTF. CDR3 DNA sequence: TGTGCCAGCAGTTTCGAGGTCTATGGCTACACCTTC.

The CDR3 is CASREWTEETQYF. DNA for the CDR3: TGTGCCAGCAGGGAGTGGACAGAGGAGACCCAGTACTTC. The gene calls are TRBV2 and TRBJ2-5, with a possible D match to TRBD1 (6 bases). The CDR3 length is 13 residues. Germline lookup yields CDR1 SNHLY and CDR2 FYNNEI. Trimming cost V 6 bases and J 5 bases, with 13 bases left between them.

The chain joins TRBV28 to TRBJ2-1; 9 bases fit TRBD2. J lost 0 bases, V lost 6 bases, and 6 bases had no gene match. Looked up from germline, CDR1 is MDHEN and CDR2 is SYDVKM. The CDR3 is 16 residues long. The CDR3 nucleotides read TGTGCCAGCAGCAGGTTTAGCGGGAGCTCCTACAATGAGCAGTTCTTC. It specifies CASSRFSGSSYNEQFF. The full variable domain, rest sourced from reference TRBV28 and TRBJ2-1, is DVKVTQSSRYLVKRTGEKVFLECVQDMDHENMFWYRQDPGLGLRLIYFSYDVKMKEKGDIPEGYSVSREKKERFSLILESASTNQTSMYLCASSRFSGSSYNEQFFGPGTRLTVL.